This T cell receptor (beta chain) was identified in a study of blood T cell repertoires in COVID-19. Individuals aged about 18 to 90 years were recruited from about two dozen US areas. Germline CDR1 SNHLY, CDR2 FYNNEI. V was cut by 1 base and J by 5 bases, with 12 bases left in between. CDR3 size: 15 residues. This clone has a single count. Per the original data handling: It was from reference gene primer amplification that nucleated cell counts were estimated. The protocol was immunoSEQ multiplex PCR, while the TCRdb copy is restricted to in-frame clones and leaves out a portion. For V, J and clone size, that table is used; D and trimming come from the DNA. The data contain 160,000 or so clones, over 75% of them seen just once; the ten biggest clones take up about 5.3%.

Material: PBMCs or T cells enriched from blood (not recorded which). The rearrangement joins TRBV2 to TRBJ1-5, with D tentatively TRBD1 (6 bases). The clonotype was recovered from a woman in her 40s with acute COVID-19. The CDR3 coding sequence is TGTGCCAGCAGTGAAGACTCGACAGGATATCAGCCCCAGCATTTT. Translation gives CASSEDSTGYQPQHF.